These T cell receptor beta chains were read from a single sample in a study of blood T cell repertoires in COVID-19. The method was immunoSEQ multiplex PCR; TCRdb's version includes in-frame clones alone and lacks a portion of them. Among around 300,000 clones listed, 83% were seen once. Sequenced sample: peripheral blood. The receptors shown here come from a woman aged 45-65 years who had recovered from COVID-19. Both conserved end residues are part of each CDR3. D genes are given only for firm matches. Size tells how often a clone was seen (once, few, many) or the class of an expanded clone, and some rows leave it out.

>NA|TRBJ2-7|NA|13|TRBV6-5
TGTGCCAGCAGTCCCGACAGAGCCTACGAGCAGTACTTC
CASSPDRAYEQYF
>NA|TRBJ1-5|NA|16|TRBV7-2
TGTGCCAGCAGCTTAGCGCCGAGGCCAGGGGATCAGCCCCAGCATTTT
CASSLAPRPGDQPQHF
>NA|TRBJ2-7|TRBD2|19|TRBV9
TGTGCCAGCAGCCCCGATGGACTAGCGGGAGGCCACTACTCCTACGAGCAGTACTTC
CASSPDGLAGGHYSYEQYF
>NA|TRBJ2-3|TRBD2|16|TRBV19
TGTGCCAGTAGTAACCTACGCAGCGGGAGTTTTCGTACGCAGTATTTT
CASSNLRSGSFRTQYF
>once|TRBJ1-4|NA|17|TRBV10-3
TGTGCCATCAGTGAGGTAGCGGGGACCGCTTTTAATGAAAAACTGTTTTTT
CAISEVAGTAFNEKLFF
>once|TRBJ2-2|NA|15|TRBV5-4
TGTGCCAGCAGCTTGGACAGGGTGGACACCGGGGAGCTGTTTTTT
CASSLDRVDTGELFF
>NA|TRBJ1-4|NA|15|TRBV28
TGTGCCAGCAGGACGGGTTCCCCTCCTAATGAAAAACTGTTTTTT
CASRTGSPPNEKLFF
>NA|TRBJ1-1|NA|13|TRBV7-7
TGTGCCAGCAGCTTAGGGCAGGGGACTGAAGCTTTCTTT
CASSLGQGTEAFF
>few|TRBJ2-1|NA|14|TRBV7-9
TGTGCCAGCAGCTTGTTAGAACCTTTCAATGAGCAGTTCTTC
CASSLLEPFNEQFF
>few|TRBJ2-3|TRBD2|17|TRBV2
TGTGCCAGCAGTGAAGTTCTAGCGGGGGGGCTCTGGGATACGCAGTATTTT
CASSEVLAGGLWDTQYF
>NA|TRBJ2-7|TRBD2|15|TRBV18
TGTGCCAGCTCACCTGTCGGAGCGGGAGTTTACGAGCAGTACTTC
CASSPVGAGVYEQYF
>NA|TRBJ1-4|NA|14|TRBV5-1
TGCGCCAGCAAGGACACGGGGGGGCCTGAAAAACTGTTTTTT
CASKDTGGPEKLFF
>NA|TRBJ1-2|TRBD1|17|TRBV28
TGTGCCAGCAGCCACTTTAAGGGGGGACAGGGAAACTATGGCTACACCTTC
CASSHFKGGQGNYGYTF
>NA|TRBJ2-1|TRBD1|16|TRBV28
TGTGCCAGCAGCCAAGGACAGGGGGCGCCTAGCTATGAGCAGTTCTTC
CASSQGQGAPSYEQFF
>once|TRBJ2-1|TRBD2|14|TRBV6-5
TGTGCCGACGGACTAGCGGGGAACTTCAATGAGCAGTTCTTC
CADGLAGNFNEQFF
>few|TRBJ1-2|NA|13|TRBV9
TGTGCCAGCAGCCGGGAGAAGGTCTATGGCTACACCTTC
CASSREKVYGYTF
>NA|TRBJ1-1|NA|16|TRBV7-3
TGTGCCAGCAGCCCAGGGCACAACCGGGTGAACACTGAAGCTTTCTTT
CASSPGHNRVNTEAFF
>once|TRBJ2-3|NA|14|TRBV28
TGTGCCAGCAGTTCACCAGGGGAGACAGATACGCAGTATTTT
CASSSPGETDTQYF
>NA|TRBJ2-3|TRBD2|13|TRBV10-2
TGCGCCAGCAGGACTAGCGGCACAGATACGCAGTATTTT
CASRTSGTDTQYF
>NA|TRBJ2-3|NA|18|TRBV4-3
TGCGCCAGCAGCCAAGATCGAGCTACAGGGATCCTCACAGATACGCAGTATTTT
CASSQDRATGILTDTQYF
>NA|TRBJ2-7|TRBD1|16|TRBV5-1
TGCGCCAGCAGCGAGGGAACCGGGACAGGGGGATACGAGCAGTACTTC
CASSEGTGTGGYEQYF
>NA|TRBJ2-3|TRBD2|15|TRBV6-4
TGTGCCAGCAGTGCCTCTAGCGGGGGCACAGATACGCAGTATTTT
CASSASSGGTDTQYF
>NA|TRBJ2-7|NA|14|TRBV10-2
TGCGCCAGCAGTGAGCACAGGAGCTCCTACGAGCAGTACTTC
CASSEHRSSYEQYF
>many|TRBJ2-7|TRBD1|13|TRBV12-3/TRBV12-4
TGTGCCAGCAGTTTCTCCGGGACAGGGGTATTTAGCTTC
CASSFSGTGVFSF
>NA|TRBJ2-7|NA|14|TRBV7-6
TGTGCCAGCAGCCCTCGGGACAACTCCTACGAGCAGTACTTC
CASSPRDNSYEQYF
>NA|TRBJ2-7|NA|16|TRBV4-1
TGCGCCAGCAGCCAAGTGTTATCGGGGGGCCCGTACGAGCAGTACTTC
CASSQVLSGGPYEQYF
>NA|TRBJ2-1|NA|17|TRBV19
TGTGCCAGTAGTATAGTTTTTAACCACGCGTACAGGAATGAGCAGTTCTTC
CASSIVFNHAYRNEQFF
>NA|TRBJ2-3|NA|12|TRBV5-1
TGCGCCAGCAGCCCGGGGAAGGGTACGCAGTATTTT
CASSPGKGTQYF
>NA|TRBJ2-5|TRBD1|15|TRBV7-3
TGTGCCAGCAGCCGTGACAGGGTTCCGGAGGAGACCCAGTACTTC
CASSRDRVPEETQYF
>NA|TRBJ1-1|NA|15|TRBV6-5
TGTGCCAGCAGCGTCGACAGGTCATCGAACACTGAAGCTTTCTTT
CASSVDRSSNTEAFF
>NA|TRBJ1-2|NA|13|TRBV9
TGTGCCAGCAGCGTAGACAGCGGCTATGGCTACACCTTC
CASSVDSGYGYTF
>NA|TRBJ2-7|TRBD2|15|TRBV10-3
TGTGCCATCAGTGAGTCAAGGGCGGGAGGAGACGAGCAGTACTTC
CAISESRAGGDEQYF
>NA|TRBJ2-7|TRBD2|15|TRBV5-1
TGCGCCAGCAGCTCGCGACTAGCGGGATTATACGAGCAGTACTTC
CASSSRLAGLYEQYF
>NA|TRBJ1-1|TRBD1|14|TRBV19
TGTGCCAGTAAAACAGGGACAGGGAACACTGAAGCTTTCTTT
CASKTGTGNTEAFF
>NA|TRBJ2-1|NA|16|TRBV4-1
TGCGCCAGCAGCCAAGTGAGGGGGTTCCCATACAATGAGCAGTTCTTC
CASSQVRGFPYNEQFF
>NA|TRBJ1-1|TRBD1|15|TRBV30
TGTGCCTGGACCCGCAGGGGGGCGGGGAACACTGAAGCTTTCTTT
CAWTRRGAGNTEAFF
>NA|TRBJ2-1|TRBD1|13|TRBV28
TGTGCCAGCAGTTTAAGGGGGCCCAATGAGCAGTTCTTC
CASSLRGPNEQFF
>NA|TRBJ2-1|TRBD2|17|TRBV4-3
TGCGCCAGCAGCCAAGGACTGTCCGGGACTAGGAGTGTTGAGCAGTTCTTC
CASSQGLSGTRSVEQFF
>NA|TRBJ2-7|NA|11|TRBV6-2/TRBV6-3
TGTGCCAGCAGTCCCCGGTACGAGCAGTACTTC
CASSPRYEQYF
>NA|TRBJ2-1|TRBD2|16|TRBV7-3
TGTGCCAGCAGCCAACCTCTAGCGGGAGGGCTTGGAGAGCAGTTCTTC
CASSQPLAGGLGEQFF
>once|TRBJ1-5|TRBD1|14|TRBV28
TGTGCCAGCAGGGAAGGACAGGGGAATCAGCCCCAGCATTTT
CASREGQGNQPQHF
>NA|TRBJ1-6|TRBD1|16|TRBV18
TGTGCCAGCTCACCGGGACAGGGGGCGAATAATTCACCCCTCCACTTT
CASSPGQGANNSPLHF
>NA|TRBJ2-1|TRBD2|19|TRBV4-2
TGTGCCAGCAGCCTAGGGACTAGCGGGGGGCGAAGCTCCTACAATGAGCAGTTCTTC
CASSLGTSGGRSSYNEQFF
>NA|TRBJ2-1|TRBD2|15|TRBV7-3
TGTGCCAGCAGCCAAACTAGCGGTCCCTACAATGAGCAGTTCTTC
CASSQTSGPYNEQFF
>NA|TRBJ2-2|NA|15|TRBV7-3
TGTGCCAGCAGCTTAAATCTAGCTCCGGCCGGGGAGCTGTTTTTT
CASSLNLAPAGELFF
>NA|TRBJ2-5|TRBD2|15|TRBV5-1
TGCGCCAGCAGCTTACTAGCGGGGGGCCAAGAGACCCAGTACTTC
CASSLLAGGQETQYF
>once|TRBJ1-1|NA|13|TRBV12-3/TRBV12-4
TGTGCCAGCAGTCTAAACACACGGGCTGAAGCTTTCTTT
CASSLNTRAEAFF
>NA|TRBJ1-5|TRBD1|15|TRBV6-5
TGTGCCACCGAAACAGGGGAAGGGGGCAATCAGCCCCAGCATTTT
CATETGEGGNQPQHF